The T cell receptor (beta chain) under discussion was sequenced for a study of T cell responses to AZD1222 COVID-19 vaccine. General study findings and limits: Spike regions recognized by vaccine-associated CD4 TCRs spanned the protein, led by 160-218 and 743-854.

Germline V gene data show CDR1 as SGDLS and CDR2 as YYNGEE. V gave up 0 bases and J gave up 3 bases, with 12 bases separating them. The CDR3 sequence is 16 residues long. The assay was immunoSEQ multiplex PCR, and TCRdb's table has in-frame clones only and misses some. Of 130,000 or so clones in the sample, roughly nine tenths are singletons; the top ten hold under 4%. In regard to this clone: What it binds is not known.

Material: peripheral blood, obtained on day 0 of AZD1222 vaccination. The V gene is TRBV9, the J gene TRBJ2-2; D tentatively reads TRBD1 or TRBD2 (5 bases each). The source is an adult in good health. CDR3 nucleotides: TGTGCCAGCAGCGTAGGAGGGGCTGGCCACACCGGGGAGCTGTTTTTT. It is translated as CASSVGGAGHTGELFF.